This is a list of T cell receptor beta chains from one sample in a study of T cells in narcolepsy. Generated by immunoSEQ multiplex PCR, the TCRdb table keeps only in-frame clones and is missing some. The sample yields 25,000 to 35,000 clones, around 86% seen once. Source material: memory (CD45RA-) CD4+ T cells from blood. The receptors stem from a human donor in good health. Each CDR3 is given with its conserved first and last residue. A D gene is named only where the DNA matches it firmly. Clone size appears in some rows only: once, few, many, or a class for an expanded clone.

TRBV4-1,-,TRBJ1-5,-,CASSQVPVGTASNQPQHF,TGCGCCAGCAGCCAAGTCCCCGTGGGCACGGCGAGCAATCAGCCCCAGCATTTT
TRBV19,-,TRBJ2-1,TRBD2,CASSPVGGGYNEQFF,TGTGCCAGTAGTCCCGTGGGGGGGGGCTACAATGAGCAGTTCTTC
TRBV10-3,-,TRBJ1-2,-,CAISESDARGYTF,TGTGCCATCAGTGAGAGCGATGCCCGCGGCTACACCTTC
TRBV6-5,-,TRBJ2-4,-,CASSYPGGRLQYF,TGTGCCAGCAGTTACCCAGGGGGGCGACTTCAGTACTTC
TRBV28,-,TRBJ1-2,-,CASSLEGRRGYTF,TGTGCCAGCAGTTTAGAGGGAAGACGTGGCTACACCTTC
TRBV10-3,-,TRBJ2-3,TRBD1,CAISGGQGGDTQYF,TGTGCCATCAGTGGGGGACAGGGTGGTGATACGCAGTATTTT
TRBV19,few,TRBJ1-4,-,CASSQGGATNEKLFF,TGTGCCAGTAGCCAAGGAGGTGCAACTAATGAAAAACTGTTTTTT
TRBV28,once,TRBJ2-1,TRBD2,CASRRLAGYNEQFF,TGTGCCAGCAGGCGACTAGCGGGGTACAATGAGCAGTTCTTC
TRBV6-6,-,TRBJ1-3,-,CASSYSGVGNTIYF,TGTGCCAGCAGTTACTCGGGTGTGGGAAACACCATATATTTT
TRBV27,once,TRBJ2-2,-,CASSPRTNQGTGELFF,TGTGCCAGCAGTCCAAGAACGAATCAGGGCACCGGGGAGCTGTTTTTT
TRBV18,-,TRBJ1-5,-,CASSPVQGAEPQHF,TGTGCCAGCTCACCGGTCCAGGGAGCGGAGCCCCAGCATTTT
TRBV6-5,-,TRBJ1-6,TRBD1,CASSSTTGDNSPLHF,TGTGCCAGCAGTTCCACGACAGGGGATAATTCACCCCTCCACTTT
TRBV29-1,-,TRBJ1-6,-,CSAGMNSPLHF,TGCAGCGCAGGGATGAATTCACCCCTCCACTTT
TRBV20-1,-,TRBJ2-3,-,CSAPFPDTQYF,TGCAGTGCCCCATTCCCAGATACGCAGTATTTT
TRBV4-2,-,TRBJ1-6,-,CASSRTRGAYNSPLHF,TGTGCCAGCAGCCGCACCCGGGGGGCCTATAATTCACCCCTCCACTTT
TRBV28,-,TRBJ2-2,-,CASSSRRDRTGELFF,TGTGCCAGCAGTTCTCGCCGGGACCGAACCGGGGAGCTGTTTTTT
TRBV18,once,TRBJ1-2,-,CASSPGLIGQYGYTF,TGTGCCAGCTCACCCGGATTAATTGGACAGTATGGCTACACCTTC
TRBV6-1,-,TRBJ1-1,-,CASSAQRDTEAFF,TGTGCCAGCAGTGCCCAACGGGACACTGAAGCTTTCTTT
TRBV18,-,TRBJ2-1,TRBD2,CASSRGLAGAYNEQFF,TGTGCCAGCTCGCGGGGACTAGCGGGGGCCTACAATGAGCAGTTCTTC
TRBV27,-,TRBJ2-1,-,CASSLDGTYNEQFF,TGTGCCAGCAGTTTGGACGGAACCTACAATGAGCAGTTCTTC
TRBV7-2,-,TRBJ2-5,-,CASNLGTEETQYF,TGTGCCAGCAACCTAGGGACGGAAGAGACCCAGTACTTC
TRBV28,-,TRBJ2-1,-,CASSENRGSGEQFF,TGTGCCAGCAGCGAGAATAGGGGGTCGGGGGAGCAGTTCTTC
TRBV10-3,-,TRBJ1-3,-,CAISEGDSGNTIYF,TGTGCCATCAGTGAGGGGGATTCTGGAAACACCATATATTTT
TRBV28,-,TRBJ1-6,TRBD1,CASSTGGSYNSPLHF,TGTGCCAGCAGCACAGGGGGCTCCTATAATTCACCCCTCCACTTT
TRBV6-5,-,TRBJ1-1,-,CASSWDTADTEAFF,TGTGCCAGCAGTTGGGACACGGCGGACACTGAAGCTTTCTTT
TRBV5-1,-,TRBJ2-7,-,CASSLTSQGYEQYF,TGCGCCAGCAGCTTGACCTCACAGGGCTACGAGCAGTACTTC
TRBV29-1,-,TRBJ1-1,-,CSVVGGGITEAFF,TGCAGCGTTGTGGGGGGTGGTATTACTGAAGCTTTCTTT
TRBV6-1,-,TRBJ2-3,-,CASSLSWDTQYF,TGTGCCAGCAGCCTTTCTTGGGATACGCAGTATTTT
TRBV7-9,medium-sized,TRBJ1-4,-,CASSLERAGEKLFF,TGTGCCAGCAGCTTAGAAAGGGCCGGGGAAAAACTGTTTTTT
TRBV6-5,-,TRBJ2-2,TRBD1,CASSLTGSTGELFF,TGTGCCAGCAGCCTGACAGGGTCCACCGGGGAGCTGTTTTTT
TRBV6-6,-,TRBJ1-6,-,CASNPPLHF,TGTGCCAGCAATCCACCCCTCCACTTT
TRBV2,-,TRBJ2-2,TRBD1,CASSAQGAVTGELFF,TGTGCCAGCAGTGCCCAGGGGGCAGTAACCGGGGAGCTGTTTTTT
TRBV5-6,-,TRBJ1-6,-,CASSLDHQGHPPPLHF,TGTGCCAGCAGCCTGGACCACCAGGGGCATCCTCCACCCCTCCACTTT
TRBV7-9,-,TRBJ1-5,-,CASSEGQTQPQHF,TGTGCCAGCAGCGAAGGACAGACCCAGCCCCAGCATTTT
TRBV18,-,TRBJ2-1,-,CASSPLETNEQFF,TGTGCCAGCTCACCCCTCGAGACTAATGAGCAGTTCTTC
TRBV30,-,TRBJ1-6,TRBD1,CAWKGQGNSPLHF,TGTGCCTGGAAGGGACAGGGGAATTCACCCCTCCACTTT
TRBV2,once,TRBJ1-6,-,CASRTNRNSPLHF,TGTGCCAGCAGAACTAACAGGAATTCACCCCTCCACTTT
TRBV7-9,-,TRBJ2-7,TRBD1,CASSSRGQGKSEQYF,TGTGCCAGCAGCTCCCGTGGACAGGGGAAATCGGAGCAGTACTTC
TRBV11-3,few,TRBJ1-1,TRBD1,CASSSRGTNTEAFF,TGTGCCAGCAGCTCCAGGGGGACGAACACTGAAGCTTTCTTT
TRBV5-4,few,TRBJ2-5,-,CASSLALGGVETQYF,TGTGCCAGCAGCTTGGCCCTTGGGGGTGTGGAGACCCAGTACTTC
TRBV4-2,-,TRBJ1-5,-,CASSPSGAANQPQHF,TGTGCCAGCAGCCCTTCGGGGGCTGCCAATCAGCCCCAGCATTTT
TRBV5-4,-,TRBJ2-5,TRBD1,CASSPSQTGVPETQYF,TGTGCCAGCAGCCCGAGTCAGACAGGGGTGCCGGAGACCCAGTACTTC
TRBV28,-,TRBJ1-2,-,CASSYPPTGYGYTF,TGTGCCAGCAGTTACCCACCGACAGGCTATGGCTACACCTTC
TRBV19,-,TRBJ1-3,-,CATQTEQSGNTIYF,TGTGCCACCCAAACAGAACAGTCTGGAAACACCATATATTTT
TRBV6-6,-,TRBJ1-4,TRBD1,CASSWTGLSEKLFF,TGTGCCAGCAGTTGGACAGGGTTGAGCGAAAAACTGTTTTTT
TRBV7-7,-,TRBJ2-1,-,CASSQDTFHEQFF,TGTGCCAGCAGCCAGGACACTTTCCATGAGCAGTTCTTC
TRBV6-5,-,TRBJ1-1,-,CASSRHMNTEAFF,TGTGCCAGCAGCCGCCACATGAACACTGAAGCTTTCTTT
TRBV20-1,once,TRBJ1-2,-,CSATHSLPSTF,TGCAGTGCTACCCACAGCCTTCCGAGCACCTTC
TRBV4-1,-,TRBJ1-5,-,CASSQDSGIRNQPQHF,TGCGCCAGCAGCCAAGATTCAGGGATTCGCAATCAGCCCCAGCATTTT
TRBV19,-,TRBJ1-5,-,CASGQLDNQPQHF,TGTGCCAGTGGACAGTTAGACAATCAGCCCCAGCATTTT
TRBV7-6,-,TRBJ2-5,-,CASSLVTETQYF,TGTGCCAGCAGCTTAGTTACAGAGACCCAGTACTTC
TRBV6-6,-,TRBJ1-5,-,CASSYSGGPQHF,TGTGCCAGCAGTTACTCGGGTGGGCCCCAGCATTTT
TRBV6-1,-,TRBJ2-4,-,CASSASIAKNIQYF,TGTGCCAGCAGTGCGTCCATAGCCAAAAACATTCAGTACTTC
TRBV6-1,-,TRBJ1-1,-,CASKYTEAFF,TGTGCCAGCAAATACACTGAAGCTTTCTTT
TRBV5-5,-,TRBJ1-6,-,CASVGIVGEGSPLHF,TGTGCCAGCGTAGGCATTGTGGGCGAAGGTTCACCCCTCCACTTT
TRBV6-5,-,TRBJ2-6,-,CASSEGLVANVLTF,TGTGCCAGCAGTGAAGGGCTGGTGGCCAACGTCCTGACTTTC
TRBV2,-,TRBJ2-3,-,CAGGRGQAFTDTQYF,TGTGCCGGGGGGCGGGGACAAGCGTTCACAGATACGCAGTATTTT